This T cell receptor (beta chain) was profiled in a study of shared clonotypes between healthy human individuals. Study-wide context: Three plates each covered CD4 naive and memory; CD8 naive two, CD8 memory one.

The data were produced by immunoSEQ multiplex PCR, yet TCRdb's version contains in-frame clones alone and is incomplete. The sample contains about 2.3 million clones, 85% to 95% of which appear only once. Adult Caucasians living in Nashville, Tennessee made up all of the donors. The sequencing sample was made of naive CD4+ T cells from PBMCs. Subset described: CD45RA+ positively selected. The sequence was collected from a man younger than 35 in good health. Some clones in this sample may be carry-over from other donors' samples.

CDR3 DNA sequence: TGTGCCAGCAGCCGATCGGGACAGCCCACAGATACGCAGTATTTT. Its protein is CASSRSGQPTDTQYF. The V call is TRBV7-3, the J call TRBJ2-3; 7 nucleotides agree with TRBD1. V lost 5 bases to trimming and J lost 2 bases; unmatched junction nucleotides: 7. The CDR3 loop spans 15 amino acids. Germline CDR1 SGHTA, CDR2 FQGTGA.